The source of this T cell receptor (beta chain) is a study of blood T cell repertoires in COVID-19. The overall study: Acute-phase and convalescent COVID-19 samples originated in the United States, Italy and Spain. The analysed material was cDNA or gDNA that came from T cells, B-cell-depleted T cells, or PBMCs.

Libraries were prepared by immunoSEQ multiplex PCR; TCRdb keeps only in-frame clonotypes and omits some of them. In the table there are about 220,000 clones, roughly 85% of which are singletons. V was clipped by 7 bases and J by 0 bases, with 12 bases between them. CDR3 length equals 13 residues. The germline gives CDR1 SQVTM, CDR2 ANQGSEA. While infection was still active, Seattle patients were enrolled and then followed longitudinally. Source material: peripheral blood. The chain joins TRBV29-1 to TRBJ1-1; a possible D gene is TRBD1 (6 bases). The TCR sequence derives from a woman aged 70-85 years with COVID-19, enrolled during active disease. CDR3 sequence: CSGQQGMNTEAFF. The CDR3 DNA is TGCAGCGGCCAGCAGGGGATGAACACTGAAGCTTTCTTT.